Shown below are 17 T cell receptor beta chains from a single sample sequenced in a study of control samples from healthy donors and cancer patients. The data were produced by immunoSEQ multiplex PCR, yet TCRdb's version contains in-frame clones alone and is incomplete. In the table there are 150,000 to 200,000 clones, more than 80% of which are singletons. The material sequenced was blood. The receptor source for this set is a man aged 30-40 years in good health.

The V gene is TRBV6-2 or TRBV6-3, the J gene TRBJ1-3; D is unresolved. Deletions cut 6 bases from V and 0 bases from J, with 12 bases between. The V gene's germline CDR1 is MNHEY and CDR2 SVGEGT. The CDR3 runs 15 residues. The CDR3 DNA follows: TGTGCCAGCAGCCCCGGACGGATCTCTGGAAACACCATATATTTT. Encoded protein: CASSPGRISGNTIYF.

The chain recombines TRBV27 with TRBJ2-1; no definite D call. This CDR3 contains 15 residues. V lost 0 bases and J 0 bases, leaving 6 bases between the germline ends. Germline CDR1 MNHEY, CDR2 SMNVEV (reference sequence). The CDR3 loop reads CASSLSILSYNEQFF. The CDR3 nucleotides read TGTGCCAGCAGTTTATCCATCCTCTCCTACAATGAGCAGTTCTTC.

The genes are TRBV3-1 (or the pseudogene TRBV3-2) and TRBJ2-1; possible D gene TRBD1, 6 bases. This CDR3 contains 16 residues. The V gene lost 1 base and the J gene lost 6 bases, with 16 bases spanning the gap. Per the germline V gene, CDR1 is LGHDT and CDR2 is YNNKEL (reference sequence). CDR3 region: CASSQGRDTLGNEQFF. For the CDR3, the DNA is TGTGCCAGCAGCCAAGGCCGGGACACTTTAGGCAATGAGCAGTTCTTC.

This sequence joins TRBV6-5 and TRBJ2-5; D is uncertain. The CDR3 is made up of 15 amino acids. The germline V gene encodes CDR1 MNHEY and CDR2 SVGAGI. The germline V and J ends were trimmed by 0 bases and 8 bases, with 16 bases remaining between them. The CDR3 sequence is CASSYSSTRRSTQYF. In DNA form, the CDR3 reads TGTGCCAGCAGTTACTCGTCGACCCGCAGATCTACCCAGTACTTC.

The chain is built from TRBV11-2 and TRBJ2-3; D is unclear. The CDR3 totals 14 residues. Trimming removed 3 bases at V and 1 base at J, with 8 bases between. The germline CDR1 and CDR2 sequences are SGHAT and FQNNGV. This chain's CDR3 is CASSFRVGTDTQYF. CDR3 coding DNA: TGTGCCAGCAGCTTCCGAGTCGGCACAGATACGCAGTATTTT.

The chain couples TRBV29-1 to TRBJ2-1; TRBD2 matches at 9 bases. This CDR3 comprises 14 residues. V lost 8 bases to trimming and J lost 3 bases; unmatched junction nucleotides: 8. The V gene's germline CDR1 is SQVTM and CDR2 ANQGSEA. The CDR3 DNA reads as TGCAGCTCCGAAGCGGGAGGAAACTACAATGAGCAGTTCTTC. Translated, it gives CSSEAGGNYNEQFF.

V is TRBV2 and J is TRBJ2-4; maybe TRBD1 (6 bases). Germline V gene sequence: CDR1 SNHLY, CDR2 FYNNEI. This CDR3 has 16 residues. Trimming removed 0 bases from V and 2 bases from J, with 11 bases in between. The CDR3 region is CASSEARQDTKNIQYF. The CDR3 DNA reads TGTGCCAGCAGTGAAGCGAGACAGGATACCAAAAACATTCAGTACTTC.

The chain joins TRBV30 to TRBJ1-4; D unresolved. The CDR3 sequence is 14 residues long. Germline V gene lookup returns CDR1 GTSNPN and CDR2 SVGIG (reference sequence). Trimming took 0 bases from V and 8 from J, leaving 13 bases between them. The CDR3 DNA reads TGTGCCTGGAGTGTTGGGAGTAAAGGAGAAAAACTGTTTTTT. Protein sequence: CAWSVGSKGEKLFF. The full variable domain, with the rest looked up from reference TRBV30 and TRBJ1-4, is SQTIHQWPATLVQPVGSPLSLECTVEGTSNPNLYWYRQAAGRGLQLLFYSVGIGQISSEVPQNLSASRPQDRQFILSSKKLLLSDSGFYLCAWSVGSKGEKLFFGSGTQLSVL.

This clone was seen just once. The rearrangement links TRBV5-8 to TRBJ2-1, with 7 bases lining up with TRBD2. V was clipped by 6 bases and J by 9 bases; unmatched bases: 12. The CDR3 length is 14 residues. Germline V gene data show CDR1 as SGHTS and CDR2 as YDEGEE. Here the CDR3 reads CASKLIIGGTEQFF. CDR3 in DNA: TGTGCCAGCAAGCTTATCATCGGGGGGACTGAGCAGTTCTTC. The complete variable domain, with remaining parts taken from reference TRBV5-8 and TRBJ2-1, reads EAGVTQSPTHLIKTRGQQATLRCSPISGHTSVYWYQQALGLGLQFLLWYDEGEERNRGNFPPRFSGRQFPNYSSELNVNALELEDSALYLCASKLIIGGTEQFFGPGTRLTVL.

This clone was counted once. The chain uses TRBV19 and TRBJ2-2; 7 bases map to TRBD2. CDR3 size: 16 residues. Germline V gives CDR1 LNHDA, CDR2 SQIVND (reference sequence). V was clipped by 8 bases and J by 5 bases; unmatched bases: 14. The CDR3: CASRPDGGRGTGELFF. The CDR3 nucleotides are TGTGCCAGTCGGCCCGACGGCGGGAGAGGGACCGGGGAGCTGTTTTTT. Filled out from reference TRBV19 and TRBJ2-2, the complete variable domain reads DGGITQSPKYLFRKEGQNVTLSCEQNLNHDAMYWYRQDPGQGLRLIYYSQIVNDFQKGDIAEGYSVSREKKESFPLTVTSAQKNPTAFYLCASRPDGGRGTGELFFGEGSRLTVL.

V is TRBV12-3 or TRBV12-4 and J is TRBJ1-1; no clear D. Deletions cut 6 bases from V and 4 bases from J, with 9 bases between. This CDR3 comprises 12 residues. The CDR3 loop reads CASRGFVTEAFF. CDR3 DNA: TGTGCCAGCAGGGGATTTGTCACTGAAGCTTTCTTT.

The sample holds a few counts of this clone. DNA for the CDR3: TGTGCCAGCAGTTTGGGGAAGGCTGGCTACACCTTC. This encodes CASSLGKAGYTF. The chain employs TRBV28 and TRBJ1-2, with D hard to call. Trimming stripped 3 bases from V and 7 bases from J, with 9 bases between. The CDR3 consists of 12 residues. Germline CDR1 MDHEN, CDR2 SYDVKM.

The J gene is TRBJ1-2, the V gene TRBV14, with 8 positions matching TRBD1. V was pared by 4 bases and J by 9 bases, with 10 bases of the junction left unmatched. Germline V gene sequence: CDR1 SGHDN, CDR2 FVKESK. The CDR3 length is 14 residues. This CDR3 is CASSLARGTGRYTF. The CDR3 region has the DNA TGTGCCAGCAGCCTCGCGAGGGGGACAGGTCGCTACACCTTC.

This clone was detected only a few times. This chain links TRBV4-1 with TRBJ2-3; D ambiguous. The CDR3 sequence is 15 residues long. Trimming cost V 2 bases and J 2 bases, with 11 bases left between them. Per germline, CDR1 MGHRA and CDR2 YSYEKL. CDR3 sequence (DNA): TGCGCCAGCAGCCAACAGCGTTCAGTCACAGATACGCAGTATTTT. It yields the protein CASSQQRSVTDTQYF.

The genes are TRBV28 and TRBJ2-7, with no clear D. This CDR3 region has 13 residues. Deletions cut 2 bases from V and 2 bases from J, with 7 bases between. Per germline, CDR1 MDHEN and CDR2 SYDVKM. The DNA for the CDR3 is TGTGCCAGCAGTTTAGTGTCCCCCTACGAGCAGTACTTC. Amino acid sequence: CASSLVSPYEQYF.

This clone showed up just once. V usage is TRBV5-4 and J usage is TRBJ1-1; 7 nucleotides align to TRBD1. The V gene's germline CDR1 is SGHNT and CDR2 YYREEE (reference sequence). V lost 0 bases to trimming and J lost 1 base; unmatched junction nucleotides: 6. The CDR3 extends over 16 amino acids. CDR3 residues: CASSLGAGTANTEAFF. The CDR3, as DNA: TGTGCCAGCAGCTTGGGGGCGGGGACAGCGAACACTGAAGCTTTCTTT.

The chain employs TRBV5-5 and TRBJ1-2; 7 nucleotides align to TRBD1. This CDR3 has 16 amino acids. Per the germline V gene, CDR1 is SGHKS and CDR2 is YYEKEE (reference sequence). V was pared by 0 bases and J by 8 bases, with 13 bases of the junction left unmatched. The CDR3 DNA is TGTGCCAGCAGCTTGGGACAGGGCCCTATTTGGAACGGCTACACCTTC. Translation gives CASSLGQGPIWNGYTF.